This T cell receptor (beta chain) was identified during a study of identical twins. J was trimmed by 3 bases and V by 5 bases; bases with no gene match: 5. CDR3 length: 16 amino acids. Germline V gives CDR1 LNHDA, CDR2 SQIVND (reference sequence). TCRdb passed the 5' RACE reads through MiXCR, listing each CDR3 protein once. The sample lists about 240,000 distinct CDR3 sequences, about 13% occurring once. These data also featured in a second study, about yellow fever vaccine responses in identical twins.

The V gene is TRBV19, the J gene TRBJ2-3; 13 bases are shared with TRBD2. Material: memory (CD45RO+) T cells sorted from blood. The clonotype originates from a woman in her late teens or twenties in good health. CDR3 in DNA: TGTGCCAGTAGTGTGACTAGCGGGGGGAAGACAGATACGCAGTATTTT. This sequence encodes CASSVTSGGKTDTQYF.